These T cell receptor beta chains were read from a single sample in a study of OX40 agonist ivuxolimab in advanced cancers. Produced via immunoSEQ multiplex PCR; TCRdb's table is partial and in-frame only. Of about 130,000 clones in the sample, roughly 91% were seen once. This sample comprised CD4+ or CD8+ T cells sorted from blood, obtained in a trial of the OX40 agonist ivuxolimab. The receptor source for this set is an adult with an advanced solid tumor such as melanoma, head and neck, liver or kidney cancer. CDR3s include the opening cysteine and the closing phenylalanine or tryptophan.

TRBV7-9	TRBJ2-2	CASSPAEGPNTGELFF
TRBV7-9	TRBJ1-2	CASSPWQGPYYGYTF
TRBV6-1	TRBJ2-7	CASSEPLGGGPYF
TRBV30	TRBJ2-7	CAWSPLSDEQYF
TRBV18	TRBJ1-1	CASSPGVGQAFF
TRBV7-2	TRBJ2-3	CASSLLYGSDTQYF
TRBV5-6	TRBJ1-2	CASSLDRAYGYTF
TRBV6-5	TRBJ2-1	CASSTSGGGEQFF
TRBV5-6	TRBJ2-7	CASSLGGNRGYEQYF
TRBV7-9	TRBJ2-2	CASSLFAPTGELFF
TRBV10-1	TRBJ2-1	CASTLADTSYNEQFF
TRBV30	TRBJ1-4	CAWGVGYSDEKLFF
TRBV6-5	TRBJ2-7	CASSSPRGSGSYEQYF
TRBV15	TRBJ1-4	CATSRDRVAEKLFF
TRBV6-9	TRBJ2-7	CASSPGLEQYF
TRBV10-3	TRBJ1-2	CAISGTGGEGYTF
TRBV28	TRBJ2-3	CASSSPATGGTDTQYF
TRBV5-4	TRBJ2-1	CASSWRDRDNEQFF
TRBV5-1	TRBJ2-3	CASSLSRGATDTQYF
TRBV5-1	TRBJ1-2	CASSFLTGEYTF
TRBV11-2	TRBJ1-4	CASTRPTGHVEKLFF
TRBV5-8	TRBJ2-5	CASTLGTWGGETQYF
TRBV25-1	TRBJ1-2	CASSVVAGGDDPYGYTF
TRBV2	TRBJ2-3	CASSPNRDTQYF
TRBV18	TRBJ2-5	CASRRAVQETQYF
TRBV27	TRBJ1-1	CASLNRDGGGEAFF
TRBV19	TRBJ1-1	CASIRVESTEAFF
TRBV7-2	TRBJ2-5	CASSLIGGGVQETQYF
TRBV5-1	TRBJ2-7	CASRTGGSYEQYF
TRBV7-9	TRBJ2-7	CASSLDGGGYEQYF
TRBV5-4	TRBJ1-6	CASSSLRGDRAYNSPLHF
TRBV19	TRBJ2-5	CASSFGTSGGETQYF
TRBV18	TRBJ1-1	CASSLLLNTEAFF
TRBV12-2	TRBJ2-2	CASSSNTGELFF
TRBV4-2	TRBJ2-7	CASKGETGSYEQYF
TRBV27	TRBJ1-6	CASSRRDRAYNSPLHF
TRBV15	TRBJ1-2	CATSRGSGGGGYTF
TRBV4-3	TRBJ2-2	CASSQGLGTAGELFF
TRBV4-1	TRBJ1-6	CASSQDRAVTYSYNSPLHF
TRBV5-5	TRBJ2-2	CASSFSQGRTGELFF
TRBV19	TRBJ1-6	CASSIRGDSPLHF
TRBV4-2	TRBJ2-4	CASSVGTSVNIQYF
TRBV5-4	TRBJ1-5	CASSPGPRGSNQPQHF
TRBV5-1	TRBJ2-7	CASSLAAGGIYEQYF
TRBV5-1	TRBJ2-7	CASSTQGGVYEQYF
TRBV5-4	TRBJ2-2	CASSLRGPTNTGELFF
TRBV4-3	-	CASSLAVGGSSYEQYF
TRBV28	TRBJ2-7	CASSSVRDRDHEQYF
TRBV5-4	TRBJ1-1	CASSSTGDTEAFF
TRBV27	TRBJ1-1	CASSFASMANTEAFF
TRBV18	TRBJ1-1	CASSPSLDTEAFF
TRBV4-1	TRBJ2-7	CASSQVAGSSYEQYF
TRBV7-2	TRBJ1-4	CASSSGRNEKLFF
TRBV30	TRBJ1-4	CAWSVWTGRGEKLFF